Listed below are T cell receptor beta chains from one sample, sequenced in a study of cytomegalovirus exposure and HLA in healthy donors. This table comes from immunoSEQ multiplex PCR, and its TCRdb copy is limited to in-frame clones, with some not included. The sample shows more than 130,000 clones, about 78% of them seen only once. The sample consisted of PBMCs. The receptors derive from a man aged 18-30 years in good health and CMV-seronegative. Both conserved end residues are part of each CDR3. A D gene is named only where the DNA matches it firmly. Size values are once, few and many counts, or a class for expanded clones, and some rows have none.

d_gene: .
abundance: .
v_gene: TRBV4-2
j_gene: TRBJ2-7
CDR3nt: TGTGCCAGCAGCCAAGATCCAGCGCAAAGCTCCTACGAGCAGTACTTC
CDR3aa: CASSQDPAQSSYEQYF

d_gene: TRBD1
abundance: few
v_gene: TRBV5-1
j_gene: TRBJ2-1
CDR3nt: TGCGCCAGCAGCAGGGGACAGTCCACCTACAATGAGCAGTTCTTC
CDR3aa: CASSRGQSTYNEQFF

d_gene: TRBD2
abundance: .
v_gene: TRBV18
j_gene: TRBJ2-5
CDR3nt: TGTGCCAGCTCACCATCGCTAGCGGGGACCCAAGAGACCCAGTACTTC
CDR3aa: CASSPSLAGTQETQYF

d_gene: .
abundance: .
v_gene: TRBV6-6
j_gene: TRBJ1-1
CDR3nt: TGTGCCAGCAGTTTAACAACAGGTGGCATGAACACTGAAGCTTTCTTT
CDR3aa: CASSLTTGGMNTEAFF

d_gene: TRBD1
abundance: .
v_gene: TRBV6-1
j_gene: TRBJ1-1
CDR3nt: TGTGCCAGCAGTGATCCGGACAGGGGGGACACTGAAGCTTTCTTT
CDR3aa: CASSDPDRGDTEAFF

d_gene: .
abundance: .
v_gene: TRBV28
j_gene: TRBJ2-5
CDR3nt: TGTGCCAGCAGTTTATGGGGCGGGAATCAAGAGACCCAGTACTTC
CDR3aa: CASSLWGGNQETQYF

d_gene: .
abundance: .
v_gene: TRBV5-6
j_gene: TRBJ1-2
CDR3nt: TGTGCCAGCAGCTTGTTAGAGAATGGCTACACCTTC
CDR3aa: CASSLLENGYTF

d_gene: .
abundance: .
v_gene: TRBV15
j_gene: TRBJ2-1
CDR3nt: TGTGCCACCAGCAGGGTAAAAACAGGGTCCGGTGAGCAGTTCTTC
CDR3aa: CATSRVKTGSGEQFF

d_gene: TRBD1
abundance: .
v_gene: TRBV6-5
j_gene: TRBJ1-4
CDR3nt: TGTGCCAGCAGTTACTCGGGACAGGGTAATGAAAAACTGTTTTTT
CDR3aa: CASSYSGQGNEKLFF

d_gene: .
abundance: .
v_gene: TRBV18
j_gene: TRBJ2-7
CDR3nt: TGTGCCAGCTCCAACGGAGCCGGACAAAGGGAGCAGTACTTC
CDR3aa: CASSNGAGQREQYF

d_gene: TRBD1
abundance: .
v_gene: TRBV7-6
j_gene: TRBJ1-1
CDR3nt: TGTGCCAGCGGGAGGACAGGGTATTTCATGAACACTGAAGCTTTCTTT
CDR3aa: CASGRTGYFMNTEAFF

d_gene: .
abundance: once
v_gene: TRBV14
j_gene: TRBJ2-3
CDR3nt: TGTGCCAGCAGCCAAGATGTCACTGGCACAGATACGCAGTATTTT
CDR3aa: CASSQDVTGTDTQYF

d_gene: TRBD1
abundance: .
v_gene: TRBV11-3
j_gene: TRBJ1-2
CDR3nt: TGTGCCAGCAGTTGGACAGGGGATGGCTACACCTTC
CDR3aa: CASSWTGDGYTF

d_gene: TRBD1
abundance: .
v_gene: TRBV2
j_gene: TRBJ2-1
CDR3nt: TGTGCCAGCAGGAAGGGGGCGGCGAATGAGCAGTTCTTC
CDR3aa: CASRKGAANEQFF

d_gene: .
abundance: .
v_gene: TRBV19
j_gene: TRBJ1-4
CDR3nt: TGTGCCAGTAACCCACAGGGCTGGACTGGTGAAAAACTGTTTTTT
CDR3aa: CASNPQGWTGEKLFF

d_gene: TRBD2
abundance: .
v_gene: TRBV27
j_gene: TRBJ2-7
CDR3nt: TGTGCCAGCAGTTTATGGGGGGGGATTAGCGGGAGCCCCTACGAGCAGTACTTC
CDR3aa: CASSLWGGISGSPYEQYF

d_gene: .
abundance: .
v_gene: TRBV19
j_gene: TRBJ2-1
CDR3nt: TGTGCCAGTAGTACACAAAGGAGGGGCGACAATGAGCAGTTCTTC
CDR3aa: CASSTQRRGDNEQFF

d_gene: .
abundance: .
v_gene: TRBV6-1
j_gene: TRBJ1-3
CDR3nt: TGTGCCAGCAGCCGGGACTACGGAAACACCATATATTTT
CDR3aa: CASSRDYGNTIYF

d_gene: .
abundance: .
v_gene: TRBV14
j_gene: TRBJ2-7
CDR3nt: TGTGCCAGCAGCCAAGTCCTACGGTCCTACGAGCAGTACTTC
CDR3aa: CASSQVLRSYEQYF

d_gene: .
abundance: .
v_gene: TRBV7-9
j_gene: TRBJ1-1
CDR3nt: TGTGCCAGCAGCGCAGGGTCGGACACTGAAGCTTTCTTT
CDR3aa: CASSAGSDTEAFF

d_gene: .
abundance: once
v_gene: TRBV29-1
j_gene: TRBJ2-4
CDR3nt: TGCAGCGTTGAACGGTCCGGGGGCAAAAACATTCAGTACTTC
CDR3aa: CSVERSGGKNIQYF

d_gene: TRBD1
abundance: .
v_gene: TRBV19
j_gene: TRBJ2-3
CDR3nt: TGTGCCACCAAAGACAGGGGTGGCACAGATACGCAGTATTTT
CDR3aa: CATKDRGGTDTQYF

d_gene: TRBD2
abundance: .
v_gene: TRBV9
j_gene: TRBJ2-1
CDR3nt: TGTGCCAGCAGCGTTTGGGGGGGGAAGTATGAGCAGTTCTTC
CDR3aa: CASSVWGGKYEQFF

d_gene: .
abundance: .
v_gene: TRBV5-4
j_gene: TRBJ1-2
CDR3nt: TGTGCCAGCAGCTTGGACAGCAATTATGGCTACACCTTC
CDR3aa: CASSLDSNYGYTF

d_gene: TRBD2
abundance: .
v_gene: TRBV6-5
j_gene: TRBJ2-7
CDR3nt: TGTGCCAGCAGGCCGGATAGCGGGGGGGCCTACGAGCAGTACTTC
CDR3aa: CASRPDSGGAYEQYF

d_gene: TRBD2
abundance: .
v_gene: TRBV6-5
j_gene: TRBJ2-3
CDR3nt: TGTGCCAGCAGTTCTACTAGCGGGGGGACAGATACGCAGTATTTT
CDR3aa: CASSSTSGGTDTQYF

d_gene: .
abundance: once
v_gene: TRBV5-5
j_gene: TRBJ2-3
CDR3nt: TGTGCCAGCAGCTTAATCTTTTCAGATACGCAGTATTTT
CDR3aa: CASSLIFSDTQYF

d_gene: .
abundance: .
v_gene: TRBV6-1
j_gene: TRBJ2-7
CDR3nt: TGTGCCAGCAGTGAACGAAAGGGATCGACTACTACTACTCACGAGCAGTACTTC
CDR3aa: CASSERKGSTTTTHEQYF

d_gene: TRBD1
abundance: .
v_gene: TRBV6-6
j_gene: TRBJ2-5
CDR3nt: TGTGCCAGCACCCAGGGGGGGACAGGGGGCCAAGAGACCCAGTACTTC
CDR3aa: CASTQGGTGGQETQYF

d_gene: TRBD1
abundance: .
v_gene: TRBV2
j_gene: TRBJ1-6
CDR3nt: TGTGCCAGCACCGAACAGGGGTTAGTTAGGTCACCCCTCCACTTT
CDR3aa: CASTEQGLVRSPLHF